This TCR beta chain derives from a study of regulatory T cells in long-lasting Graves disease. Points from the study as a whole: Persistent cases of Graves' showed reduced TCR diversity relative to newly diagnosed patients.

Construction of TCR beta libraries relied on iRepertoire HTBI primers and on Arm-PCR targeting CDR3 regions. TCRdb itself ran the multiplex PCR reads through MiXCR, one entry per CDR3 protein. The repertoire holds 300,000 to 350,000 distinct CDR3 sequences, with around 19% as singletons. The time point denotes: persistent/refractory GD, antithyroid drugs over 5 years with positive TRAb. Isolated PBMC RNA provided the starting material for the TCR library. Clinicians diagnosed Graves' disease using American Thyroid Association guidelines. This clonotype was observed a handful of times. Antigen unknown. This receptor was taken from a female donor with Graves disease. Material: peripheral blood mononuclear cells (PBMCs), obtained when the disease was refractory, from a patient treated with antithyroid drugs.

The CDR3 DNA reads as TGTGCCAGCAGCCTCCGACAGGGAGGCGGCACAGATACGCAGTATTTT. Translated, it gives CASSLRQGGGTDTQYF. The rearrangement links TRBV7-9 to TRBJ2-3, with D tentatively TRBD1 (7 bases). Trimming left V 5 bases short and J 1 base short, with 16 bases between. CDR1 and CDR2 from the germline V gene are SEHNR and FQNEAQ (reference sequence). This CDR3 contains 16 residues.